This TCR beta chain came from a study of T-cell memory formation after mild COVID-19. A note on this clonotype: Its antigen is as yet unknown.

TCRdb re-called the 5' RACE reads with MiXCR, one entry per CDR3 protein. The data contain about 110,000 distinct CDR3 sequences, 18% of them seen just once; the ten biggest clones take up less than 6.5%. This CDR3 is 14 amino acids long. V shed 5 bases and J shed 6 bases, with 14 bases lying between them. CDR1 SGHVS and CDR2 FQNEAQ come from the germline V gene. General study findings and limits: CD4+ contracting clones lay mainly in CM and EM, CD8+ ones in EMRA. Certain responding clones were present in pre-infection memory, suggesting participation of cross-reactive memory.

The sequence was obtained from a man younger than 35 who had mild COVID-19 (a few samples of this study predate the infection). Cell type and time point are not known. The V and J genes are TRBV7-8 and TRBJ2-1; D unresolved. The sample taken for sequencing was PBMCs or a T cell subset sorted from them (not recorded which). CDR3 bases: TGTGCCAGCAGCCCCCACCTCCAGGCCAATGAGCAGTTCTTC. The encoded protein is CASSPHLQANEQFF.